The 13 T cell receptor beta chains in this list originate from one sample, sequenced in a study of blood T cells in healthy people across ages. With a J-beta primer mix and a sample-barcoded 5' primer, a second PCR ran about 7 to 12 cycles. Each CDR3 protein gets one entry after TCRdb re-called the 5' RACE reads with MiXCR. The table shows approximately 730,000 distinct CDR3 sequences, with roughly 43% occurring only once. Sequences were obtained from blood. The receptors come from an older woman in good health.

The chain carries TRBV6-6 and TRBJ2-1, with 10 nucleotides matching TRBD2. The CDR3 extends over 14 amino acids. The germline gives CDR1 MNHNY, CDR2 SVGAGI (reference sequence). Trimming took 5 bases from V and 2 from J; bases not matched to a gene: 0. The CDR3 bases are TGTGCCAGCAGTACTAGCGGGACCTACAATGAGCAGTTCTTC. Its protein product is CASSTSGTYNEQFF.

This clonotype was observed a few times. The J gene is TRBJ1-1, the V gene TRBV12-3 or TRBV12-4; D gene ambiguous. There are 13 residues in the CDR3. Trimming shortened V by 7 bases and J by 0 bases, and 9 bases separated the two germline ends. The CDR3 here is CASISTLNTEAFF. CDR3 DNA sequence: TGTGCCAGCATTTCCACCTTGAACACTGAAGCTTTCTTT.

Concerning this clonotype: It may be a read error: a sequence one base away is much more abundant. This chain joins TRBV6-1 and TRBJ2-7; 7 bases agree with TRBD2. The germline V gene has CDR1 MNHNS and CDR2 SASEGT. Trimming at V came to 4 bases and at J to 5 bases, leaving 5 bases not matched to a gene. The CDR3 sequence is 13 residues long. As DNA, the CDR3 is TGTGCCAGCAGTGCTGGGGGAGGGGACGAGCAGTACTTC. Residues: CASSAGGGDEQYF.

This clonotype was counted once. The chain links TRBV28 to TRBJ2-3; D not certain. V shed 4 bases and J shed 6 bases, with 17 bases lying between them. Germline V gene data show CDR1 as MDHEN and CDR2 as SYDVKM. The CDR3 has 15 residues. The CDR3 loop reads CASSSRAGAKDTQYF. In DNA form, the CDR3 reads TGTGCCAGCAGTTCCCGGGCAGGCGCGAAGGATACGCAGTATTTT. The whole variable domain, filled in from reference TRBV28 and TRBJ2-3, reads DVKVTQSSRYLVKRTGEKVFLECVQDMDHENMFWYRQDPGLGLRLIYFSYDVKMKEKGDIPEGYSVSREKKERFSLILESASTNQTSMYLCASSSRAGAKDTQYFGPGTRLTVL.

As for this clonotype: An end of the junction does not agree with germline; a read error may underlie this. V and J are TRBV24-1 and TRBJ2-7; D gene uncertain. The DNA end lines up better with TRBJ2-5; the J call may be wrong. The CDR3 length is 13 residues. Germline V gene data show CDR1 as KGHDR and CDR2 as SFDVKD. The CDR3 bases are TGTGCCACCAGTGAGGGATCCCAAGGGACCCAGTACTTC. Amino acids: CATSEGSQGTQYF.

The V call is TRBV20-1, the J call TRBJ2-7, with no clear D. The CDR3 length is 12 residues. Per the germline V gene, CDR1 is DFQATT and CDR2 is SNEGSKA (reference sequence). Trimming shortened V by 2 bases and J by 3 bases, and 8 bases separated the two germline ends. Here the CDR3 DNA reads TGCAGTGCTAGAAAGGGCGTCTACGAGCAGTACTTC. This encodes CSARKGVYEQYF.

This clonotype was seen ten or more times. At one end the junction does not follow the germline gene, possibly because of a read error. The V gene is TRBV5-1, the J gene TRBJ2-5; the match to TRBD2 covers 9 bases. Looked up from germline, CDR1 is SGHRS and CDR2 is YFSETQ. This CDR3 is 13 amino acids long. CDR3 DNA: TGTGCCAGCAGTGGTAGCGGGGGAGAGACCCAGTACTTC. The encoded protein is CASSGSGGETQYF.

The chain recombines TRBV20-1 with TRBJ1-2; D not certain. Germline CDR1 reads DFQATT; CDR2 reads SNEGSKA (reference sequence). V lost 4 bases to trimming and J lost 1 base, with 10 bases between them. This CDR3 region has 13 residues. CDR3 bases: TGCAGTGCTACAAACGAGGGTAACTATGGCTACACCTTC. It encodes CSATNEGNYGYTF.

V usage is TRBV27 and J usage is TRBJ2-7, with TRBD2 identical over 11 bases. The closer fit of TRBJ2-5 to the DNA end suggests the J call may be wrong. Per the germline V gene, CDR1 is MNHEY and CDR2 is SMNVEV (reference sequence). This CDR3 is 15 amino acids long. This chain's CDR3 is CASGKLAGAGETQYF. The CDR3 nucleotides read TGTGCCAGCGGAAAACTAGCGGGAGCGGGAGAGACCCAGTACTTC.

The chain is built from TRBV20-1 and TRBJ2-5; possible D gene TRBD2, 6 bases. Per the germline V gene, CDR1 is DFQATT and CDR2 is SNEGSKA (reference sequence). CDR3 length equals 15 residues. The V end lost 0 bases, the J end lost 11 bases, and 22 bases lay between the germline ends. As DNA, the CDR3 is TGCAGTGCTAGAGATCCAGGCGGGGTGGACGATGAGCAGTACTTC. Amino acid sequence: CSARDPGGVDDEQYF.

The chain carries TRBV11-1 and TRBJ1-1; D is unclear. This CDR3 has 15 amino acids. V was pared by 3 bases and J by 7 bases, with 18 bases between. Germline V gene sequence: CDR1 SGHAT, CDR2 FQDESV (reference sequence). The CDR3 sequence: CASSFGSGSGGEAFF. As DNA, the CDR3 is TGTGCCAGCAGCTTTGGGTCCGGGAGCGGTGGTGAAGCTTTCTTT.

This clonotype has a count of ten or more. The rearrangement links TRBV28 to TRBJ1-1; TRBD1 matches 8 bases. The CDR3 spans 15 residues. Germline trimming cut 5 bases from V and 1 base from J; bases unmatched to any gene: 6. Germline assignment: CDR1 MDHEN and CDR2 SYDVKM. The chain's CDR3 is CASSPGDRRNTEAFF. DNA for the CDR3: TGTGCCAGCAGTCCCGGGGACAGGCGGAACACTGAAGCTTTCTTT.

This clonotype was found a few times. The rearrangement uses TRBV4-2 and TRBJ2-3; 7 bases are a match to TRBD2. The germline CDR1 and CDR2 sequences are LGHNA and YNFKEQ. CDR3 size: 16 residues. V lost 2 bases and J lost 0; bases outside the gene matches: 5. CDR3 loop: CASSQRAGVSTDTQYF. CDR3 DNA sequence: TGTGCCAGCAGCCAACGCGCGGGGGTGAGCACAGATACGCAGTATTTT.